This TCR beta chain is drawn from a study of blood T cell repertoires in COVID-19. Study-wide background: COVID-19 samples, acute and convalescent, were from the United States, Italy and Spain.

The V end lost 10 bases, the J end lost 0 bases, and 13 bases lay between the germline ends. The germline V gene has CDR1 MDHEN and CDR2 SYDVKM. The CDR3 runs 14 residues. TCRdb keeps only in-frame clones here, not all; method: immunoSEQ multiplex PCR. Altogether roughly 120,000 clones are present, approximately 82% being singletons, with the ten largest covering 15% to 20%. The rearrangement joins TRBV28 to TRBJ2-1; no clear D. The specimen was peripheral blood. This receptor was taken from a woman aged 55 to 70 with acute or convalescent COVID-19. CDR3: CATTGVGSYNEQFF. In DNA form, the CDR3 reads TGTGCCACCACTGGAGTCGGCTCCTACAATGAGCAGTTCTTC.